This is a list of T cell receptor beta chains from one sample in a study of Graves' ophthalmopathy and Graves' hyperthyroidism. MiXCR, applied by TCRdb to the multiplex PCR reads, yields one record per CDR3 protein. The repertoire has hundreds of thousands of distinct CDR3 sequences, roughly two fifths of them found once; the top ten carry 44%. Material for sequencing was peripheral blood. The receptors were sampled from an adult man with Graves' ophthalmopathy. CDR3s include the opening cysteine and the closing phenylalanine or tryptophan. The D gene is left open where the match is weak. A clone size is listed for some rows: how often the clone was seen (once, few, many), or a class if it is expanded.

>.|TRBD2|TRBV15|TRBJ2-5
CATSAAGGQTQYF
TGTGCCACCAGCGCGGCGGGGGGACAGACCCAGTACTTC
>many|.|TRBV7-9|TRBJ2-7
CASSPPRTYEQYF
TGTGCCAGCAGCCCCCCCCGTACCTACGAGCAGTACTTC
>many|.|TRBV7-2|TRBJ2-7
CASSLDRESSYEQYF
TGTGCCAGCAGTCTGGACCGGGAGAGCTCCTACGAGCAGTACTTC
>.|.|TRBV11-2|TRBJ1-5
CASSLRGLGEPQHF
TGTGCCAGCAGCTTAAGGGGCCTAGGGGAGCCCCAGCATTTT
>few|.|TRBV5-8|TRBJ1-4
CASSFPTENEKLFF
TGTGCCAGCAGCTTTCCGACCGAGAATGAAAAACTGTTTTTT
>many|TRBD1|TRBV10-3|TRBJ1-6
CAIRGTGGLNSPLHF
TGTGCCATCAGGGGGACAGGGGGCCTTAATTCACCCCTCCACTTT
>.|.|TRBV24-1|TRBJ1-1
CASSYDFLGEAFF
TGTGCCAGCAGTTACGATTTTCTGGGAGAAGCTTTCTTT
>.|TRBD1|TRBV2|TRBJ1-2
CASRDRGEGYTF
TGTGCCAGCAGAGACAGGGGCGAAGGCTACACCTTC
>.|.|TRBV9|TRBJ1-4
CASSFKTANEKLFF
TGTGCCAGCAGCTTTAAAACGGCGAATGAAAAACTGTTTTTT
>.|TRBD1|TRBV10-3|TRBJ1-3
CAISDVAGGFLYF
TGTGCCATCAGTGATGTTGCAGGGGGCTTCTTATATTTT
>few|.|TRBV19|TRBJ2-5
CASTQGGGETQYF
TGTGCCAGTACCCAGGGAGGGGGAGAGACCCAGTACTTC
>.|TRBD1|TRBV7-9|TRBJ1-2
CASSRQGTDGYTF
TGTGCCAGCAGCCGACAGGGGACGGATGGCTACACCTTC
>many|.|TRBV7-2|TRBJ1-6
CASSPHSSYNSPLHF
TGTGCCAGCAGCCCCCACAGCAGTTATAATTCACCCCTCCACTTT
>many|.|TRBV7-9|TRBJ2-5
CASSRGAEETQYF
TGTGCCAGCAGCCGGGGGGCGGAAGAGACCCAGTACTTC
>few|.|TRBV7-9|TRBJ1-3
CASSLAFRGNTIYF
TGTGCCAGCAGCTTAGCGTTCCGGGGAAACACCATATATTTT
>many|TRBD1|TRBV25-1|TRBJ1-3
CASSDSAGTGSGNTIYF
TGTGCCAGCAGTGATTCAGCCGGGACAGGGTCTGGAAACACCATATATTTT
>few|.|TRBV9|TRBJ2-7
CASSVEARGTRQYF
TGTGCCAGCAGCGTAGAAGCCAGGGGGACTAGGCAGTACTTC
>.|.|TRBV6-1|TRBJ1-1
CASSAQGGGGTGAFF
TGTGCCAGCAGTGCCCAGGGAGGGGGTGGCACTGGAGCTTTCTTT
>.|.|TRBV29-1|TRBJ1-4
CSGWGAANEKLFF
TGCAGCGGGTGGGGAGCAGCTAATGAAAAACTGTTTTTT
>.|.|TRBV20-1|TRBJ1-4
CSASESGLLNEKLFF
TGCAGTGCTAGTGAATCGGGCCTTCTTAATGAAAAACTGTTTTTT
>.|TRBD2|TRBV10-2|TRBJ2-7
CVSSDLGRESSYEQYF
TGCGTCAGCAGCGACCTGGGGCGGGAGAGCTCCTACGAGCAGTACTTC
>few|TRBD1|TRBV5-6|TRBJ2-2
CASSGTGRESGTGELFF
TGTGCCAGCAGCGGGACAGGCCGCGAATCCGGAACCGGGGAGCTGTTTTTT
>.|.|TRBV19|TRBJ1-5
CASKLDGVAFAPQHF
TGTGCCAGTAAGTTGGACGGTGTGGCCTTTGCGCCCCAGCATTTT
>.|.|TRBV10-3|TRBJ1-2
CASSSGLHGYTF
TGTGCCAGCAGTTCGGGTCTCCACGGCTACACCTTC
>many|.|TRBV7-2|TRBJ1-5
CASSLVAFQPQHF
TGTGCCAGCAGCTTAGTGGCGTTTCAGCCCCAGCATTTT
>.|.|TRBV7-9|TRBJ2-7
CASSPVLKDYEQYF
TGTGCCAGCAGCCCGGTCCTTAAGGACTACGAGCAGTACTTC
>.|TRBD1|TRBV20-1|TRBJ1-2
CSARSRGVYGYTF
TGCAGTGCTAGAAGCAGGGGGGTCTATGGCTACACCTTC
>few|TRBD1|TRBV6-6|TRBJ2-7
CASSLTGYYEQYF
TGTGCCAGCAGCCTGACAGGGTACTACGAGCAGTACTTC
>.|TRBD2|TRBV10-3|TRBJ2-7
CASSAGTSGGGLF
TGTGCCAGCAGCGCCGGGACTAGCGGGGGTGGATTATTC
>.|TRBD1|TRBV2|TRBJ2-7
CAIVRGTGSYEQYF
TGTGCCATCGTCCGCGGGACAGGGTCCTACGAGCAGTACTTC
>.|.|TRBV25-1|TRBJ1-6
CAGLADSPLHF
TGTGCCGGCCTGGCAGATTCACCCCTCCACTTT
>few|.|TRBV20-1|TRBJ1-5
CSARLLVRRDNQPQHF
TGCAGTGCTAGGCTTCTCGTTCGCAGGGACAATCAGCCCCAGCATTTT
>many|TRBD1|TRBV7-9|TRBJ2-7
CASSTGTGAEQYF
TGTGCCAGCAGCACAGGGACAGGGGCCGAGCAGTACTTC
>.|TRBD2|TRBV12-3/TRBV12-4|TRBJ2-5
CASSFGSGGLGTQYF
TGTGCCAGCAGTTTTGGTAGCGGGGGACTAGGGACCCAGTACTTC
>.|TRBD2|TRBV10-3|TRBJ2-7
CPRCMGGSGEQYF
TGTCCGCGATGTATGGGCGGGAGTGGCGAGCAGTACTTC
>many|.|TRBV7-6|TRBJ2-5
CASSSYLAVKETQYF
TGTGCCAGCAGCTCCTACTTAGCGGTAAAAGAGACCCAGTACTTC
>once|.|TRBV15|TRBJ2-5
CATSRAGSLETQYF
TGTGCCACCAGCAGAGCCGGGAGTCTTGAGACCCAGTACTTC
>.|.|TRBV24-1|TRBJ1-5
CATSSRDSNQPQHF
TGTGCCACCAGCAGTCGTGACAGCAATCAGCCCCAGCATTTT